In this sample, the clone carrying this T cell receptor (beta chain) turned up a few times. MiXCR, run by TCRdb on the RACE reads, gives a single entry per CDR3 protein. The table has 180,000 or so distinct CDR3 sequences, around 22% seen once. The CDR3 totals 14 residues. CDR1 is SGDLS, CDR2 YYNGEE, per germline. V was cut by 0 bases and J by 1 base, with 7 bases left in between. Indicated time point: patch test 1, 2 weeks after DPC sensitization. As to treatment: therapeutic diphenylcyclopropenone sensitization with weekly scalp DPC. These data belong to a study of human T cells and chemical hapten exposure.

This TCR derives from a woman between 50 and 59 years old with alopecia areata. Some clones in this sample may be carry-over from other donors' samples. The rearrangement links TRBV9 to TRBJ1-1; D gene unclear. The starting material was whole blood, obtained in connection with sensitization to the hapten diphenylcyclopropenone (DPC). DNA for the CDR3: TGTGCCAGCAGCGTAGGGCTTACGAACACTGAAGCTTTCTTT. It encodes CASSVGLTNTEAFF.